The 14 T cell receptor beta chains below all came from one sample that was sequenced in a study of blood T cells in healthy people across ages. With a J-beta primer mix and a sample-barcoded 5' primer, a second PCR ran roughly 6 to 11 cycles. One entry per CDR3 protein results from TCRdb running MiXCR on the 5' RACE reads. The sample holds roughly 560,000 distinct CDR3 sequences; around 24% are singletons and the top ten take 8.7%. The sample was also linked to a second study, of T cells of mothers and their children.

The sequenced sample consisted of blood. The receptor set was obtained from a boy between 5 and 17 years old in good health.

The chain joins TRBV12-3 or TRBV12-4 to TRBJ2-1; the D gene is possibly TRBD1 (6 bases). TRBJ2-7 matches the DNA end more closely, so the J call is doubtful. The CDR3 is 14 amino acids. CDR3 sequence: CASRVGQPSYEQYF. CDR3 bases: TGTGCCAGCAGAGTGGGACAACCCTCCTACGAGCAGTACTTC.

The chain has TRBV30 and TRBJ1-4, with 10 bases matching TRBD1. Unmatched junction bases numbered 14, after V lost 7 bases and J lost 0 bases. The CDR3 spans 18 residues. Germline assignment: CDR1 GTSNPN and CDR2 SVGIG (reference sequence). The CDR3 is CASKRSSGQGTTNEKLFF. In DNA, the CDR3 is TGTGCCTCTAAACGATCCTCGGGACAGGGGACAACTAATGAAAAACTGTTTTTT. The full variable domain, completed using reference TRBV30 and TRBJ1-4, is SQTIHQWPATLVQPVGSPLSLECTVEGTSNPNLYWYRQAAGRGLQLLFYSVGIGQISSEVPQNLSASRPQDRQFILSSKKLLLSDSGFYLCASKRSSGQGTTNEKLFFGSGTQLSVL.

DNA for the CDR3: TGTGCCAGCAGCTTAGGTTCAGGGCACGAGACCCAGTACTTC. Translation gives CASSLGSGHETQYF. The chain recombines TRBV13 with TRBJ2-5; TRBD1 might be the D (5 bases). CDR1 PRHDT and CDR2 FYEKMQ come from the germline V gene (reference sequence). V lost 0 bases, J lost 5 bases, and 10 bases lay in between. The CDR3 extends over 14 amino acids.

CDR3 nucleotide sequence: TGCAGCGTCGTCGGGACAGAGTCCTACGAGCAGTACTTC. Its protein product is CSVVGTESYEQYF. The V call is TRBV29-1, the J call TRBJ2-7; 7 positions match TRBD1. This CDR3 contains 13 residues. CDR1 and CDR2 from the germline V gene are SQVTM and ANQGSEA. The J segment lost 1 base and the V segment lost 6 bases, leaving 6 bases of the junction unmatched.

This clonotype was seen a few times. The chain has TRBV7-9 and TRBJ2-2; TRBD1 might be the D (6 bases). The CDR3 has 14 residues. Deletions cut 11 bases from V and 0 bases from J, with 13 bases between. Germline values: CDR1 SEHNR, CDR2 FQNEAQ (reference sequence). Here the CDR3 DNA reads TGTGCCGTGCGAGAGGGGGCGAACACCGGGGAGCTGTTTTTT. Its translation: CAVREGANTGELFF.

This clonotype has only a few counts. The J gene is TRBJ1-6, the V gene TRBV12-3 or TRBV12-4; D is undetermined. The CDR3 loop spans 15 amino acids. V was pared by 0 bases and J by 4 bases, with 7 bases between. The CDR3, as DNA: TGTGCCAGCAGTTTAGCGAGTGCATATAATTCACCCCTCCACTTT. This gives the protein CASSLASAYNSPLHF.

The CDR3 DNA reads as TGTGCCAGCAGTCCAACAGGGGGCGGATCTGGCTACACCTTC. The encoded protein is CASSPTGGGSGYTF. The chain joins TRBV12-3 or TRBV12-4 to TRBJ1-2; TRBD1 matches 9 bases. This CDR3 comprises 14 residues. Trimming removed 5 bases from V and 7 bases from J; junction bases left unmatched: 8.

The chain couples TRBV5-1 to TRBJ2-1, with 10 bases fitting TRBD2. This CDR3 comprises 15 residues. V lost 1 base and J lost 4; bases outside the gene matches: 2. The germline CDR1 and CDR2 sequences are SGHRS and YFSETQ. The CDR3 sequence is CASSLLTSGYNEQFF. CDR3 nucleotides: TGCGCCAGCAGCTTGCTGACTAGCGGGTACAATGAGCAGTTCTTC.

The chain uses TRBV5-1 and TRBJ1-5; 7 bases are a match to TRBD1. V was pared by 2 bases and J by 12 bases, with 8 bases of the junction left unmatched. CDR1 SGHRS and CDR2 YFSETQ come from the germline V gene. There are 13 residues in the CDR3. Here the CDR3 DNA reads TGCGCCAGCAGCTTTGGTACAGGGGAGTACCAGCATTTT. This gives the protein CASSFGTGEYQHF.

This clonotype came up a few times. This chain uses TRBV7-2 with TRBJ2-1, with 16 bases that match TRBD2. Per germline, CDR1 SGHTA and CDR2 FQGNSA. CDR3 length: 19 residues. Trimming removed 5 bases from V and 10 bases from J; junction bases left unmatched: 17. The DNA for the CDR3 is TGTGCCAGCAGCCTCCCGGGACTAGCGGGGGGGCCGGGTTTTGGGGAGCAGTTCTTC. Protein product: CASSLPGLAGGPGFGEQFF.

This chain uses TRBV7-8 with TRBJ2-5; perhaps D is TRBD1 or TRBD2 (5 bases each). CDR1 and CDR2 (germline): SGHVS, FQNEAQ. V dropped 5 bases and J dropped 5 bases, with 21 bases sitting between them. CDR3 length: 16 residues. The CDR3 loop is CASSQTGMGTIETQYF. The CDR3 DNA reads TGTGCCAGCAGCCAAACCGGGATGGGGACCATCGAGACCCAGTACTTC.

V gene TRBV7-2 combines with J gene TRBJ2-5, with 8 bases aligning to TRBD1. Judging by the DNA end, TRBJ2-7 fits better; the J call may be wrong. The CDR3 is 14 amino acids. CDR1 is SGHTA and CDR2 is FQGNSA in the germline V gene. The DNA for the CDR3 is TGTGCCAGCAGCTCGTCATCGGACAGGGCCGAGCAGTACTTC. It specifies CASSSSSDRAEQYF.

CDR3 in amino acids: CASSLLGGAVYGYTF. CDR3 bases: TGTGCCAGCAGCTTATTAGGCGGGGCAGTCTATGGCTACACCTTC. The chain combines TRBV11-2 with TRBJ1-2, with D maybe TRBD1 (5 bases). CDR1 SGHAT and CDR2 FQNNGV come from the germline V gene. Between the trimmed V and J ends, which lost 2 bases and 4 bases, there was a span of 14 bases. This CDR3 has 15 amino acids.

The CDR3 DNA reads as TGTGCCAGCAGCGGACGGACAGGGGCAGATACGCAGTATTTT. Residues: CASSGRTGADTQYF. The chain couples TRBV7-2 to TRBJ2-3; 9 bases fit TRBD1. Trimming at V came to 5 bases and at J to 4 bases, leaving 4 bases not matched to a gene. Germline V gives CDR1 SGHTA, CDR2 FQGNSA. CDR3 length: 14 residues.